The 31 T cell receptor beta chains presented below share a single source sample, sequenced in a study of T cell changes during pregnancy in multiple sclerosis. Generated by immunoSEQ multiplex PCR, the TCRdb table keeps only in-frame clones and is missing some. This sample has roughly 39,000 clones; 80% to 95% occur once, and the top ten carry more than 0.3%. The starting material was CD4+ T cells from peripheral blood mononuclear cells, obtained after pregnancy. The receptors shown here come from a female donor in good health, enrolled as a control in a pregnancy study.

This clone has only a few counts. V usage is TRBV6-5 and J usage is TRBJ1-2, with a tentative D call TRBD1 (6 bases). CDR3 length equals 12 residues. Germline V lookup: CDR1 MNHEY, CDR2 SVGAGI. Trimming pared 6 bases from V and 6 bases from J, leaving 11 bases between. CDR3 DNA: TGTGCCAGCAGACAGGGTCAGAATGGCTACACCTTC. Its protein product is CASRQGQNGYTF.

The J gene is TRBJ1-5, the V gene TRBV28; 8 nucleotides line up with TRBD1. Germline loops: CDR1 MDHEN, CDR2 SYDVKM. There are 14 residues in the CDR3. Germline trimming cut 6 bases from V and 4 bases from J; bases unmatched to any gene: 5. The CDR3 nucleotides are TGTGCCAGCAGAACTACAGGGGGGAATCAGCCCCAGCATTTT. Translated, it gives CASRTTGGNQPQHF.

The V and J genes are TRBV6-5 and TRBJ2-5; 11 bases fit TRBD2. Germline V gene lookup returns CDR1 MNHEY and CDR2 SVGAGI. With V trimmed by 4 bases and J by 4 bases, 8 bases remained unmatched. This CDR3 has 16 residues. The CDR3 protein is CASSSIPGLAAETQYF. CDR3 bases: TGTGCCAGCAGTTCTATTCCGGGACTAGCGGCAGAGACCCAGTACTTC.

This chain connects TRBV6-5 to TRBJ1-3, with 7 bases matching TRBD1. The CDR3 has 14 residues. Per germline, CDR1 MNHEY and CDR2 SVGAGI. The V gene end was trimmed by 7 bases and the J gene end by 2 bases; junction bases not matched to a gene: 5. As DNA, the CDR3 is TGTGCCAGCAAACTGACAGGGCCTGGAAACACCATATATTTT. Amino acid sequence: CASKLTGPGNTIYF.

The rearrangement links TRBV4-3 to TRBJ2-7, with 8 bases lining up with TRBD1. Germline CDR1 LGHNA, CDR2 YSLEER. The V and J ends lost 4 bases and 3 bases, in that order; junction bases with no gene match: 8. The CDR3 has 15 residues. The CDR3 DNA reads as TGCGCCAGCAGCCGCGGAGCAGGGGGCTTCTACGAGCAGTACTTC. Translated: CASSRGAGGFYEQYF.

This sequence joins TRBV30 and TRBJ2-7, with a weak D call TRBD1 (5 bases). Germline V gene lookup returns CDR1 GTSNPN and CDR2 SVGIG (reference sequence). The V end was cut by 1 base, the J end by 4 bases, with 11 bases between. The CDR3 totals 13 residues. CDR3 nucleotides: TGTGCCTGGAGTGACAGGTTAAGTTACGAGCAGTACTTC. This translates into CAWSDRLSYEQYF.

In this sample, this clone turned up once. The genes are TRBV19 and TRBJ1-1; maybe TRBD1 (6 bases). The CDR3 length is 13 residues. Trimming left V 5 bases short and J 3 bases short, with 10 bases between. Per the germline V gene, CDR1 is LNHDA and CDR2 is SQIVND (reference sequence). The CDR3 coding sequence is TGTGCCAGTAGTCGACAGGAGGACACTGAAGCTTTCTTT. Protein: CASSRQEDTEAFF. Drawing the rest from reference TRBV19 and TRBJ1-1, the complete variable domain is DGGITQSPKYLFRKEGQNVTLSCEQNLNHDAMYWYRQDPGQGLRLIYYSQIVNDFQKGDIAEGYSVSREKKESFPLTVTSAQKNPTAFYLCASSRQEDTEAFFGQGTRLTVV.

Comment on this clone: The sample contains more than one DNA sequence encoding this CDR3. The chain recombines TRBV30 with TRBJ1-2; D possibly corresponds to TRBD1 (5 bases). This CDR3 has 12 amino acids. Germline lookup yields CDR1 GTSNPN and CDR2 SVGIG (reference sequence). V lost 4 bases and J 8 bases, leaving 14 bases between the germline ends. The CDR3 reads CAWNTGVWGYTF. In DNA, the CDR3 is TGTGCCTGGAACACGGGGGTATGGGGCTACACCTTC.

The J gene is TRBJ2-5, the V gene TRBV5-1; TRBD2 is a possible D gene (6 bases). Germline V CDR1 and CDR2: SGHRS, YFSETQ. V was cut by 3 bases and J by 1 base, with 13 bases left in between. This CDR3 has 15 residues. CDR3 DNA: TGCGCCAGCAGCTATTCCGGGACTTCCCAAGAGACCCAGTACTTC. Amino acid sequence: CASSYSGTSQETQYF.

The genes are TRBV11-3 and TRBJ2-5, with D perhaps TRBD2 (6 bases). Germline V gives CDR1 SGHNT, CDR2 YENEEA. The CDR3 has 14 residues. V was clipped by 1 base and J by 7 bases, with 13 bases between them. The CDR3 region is CASSLVGPAGTQYF. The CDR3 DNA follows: TGTGCCAGCAGCTTAGTTGGTCCAGCGGGGACCCAGTACTTC.

Here the CDR3 reads CASSLGEANQPQHF. As DNA, the CDR3 is TGCGCCAGCAGCTTGGGGGAGGCAAATCAGCCCCAGCATTTT. The gene calls are TRBV5-1 and TRBJ1-5; the D is unclear. This CDR3 is 14 amino acids long. Trimming left V 0 bases short and J 4 bases short, with 8 bases between. Germline V gene sequence: CDR1 SGHRS, CDR2 YFSETQ. The variable domain in full, with the rest retrieved from reference TRBV5-1 and TRBJ1-5, is KAGVTQTPRYLIKTRGQQVTLSCSPISGHRSVSWYQQTPGQGLQFLFEYFSETQRNKGNFPGRFSGRQFSNSRSEMNVSTLELGDSALYLCASSLGEANQPQHFGDGTRLSIL.

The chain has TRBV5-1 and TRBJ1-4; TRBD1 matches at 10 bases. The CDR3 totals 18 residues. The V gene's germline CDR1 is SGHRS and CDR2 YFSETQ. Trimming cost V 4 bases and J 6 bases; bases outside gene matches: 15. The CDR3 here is CASSPARDRGRSDEKLFF. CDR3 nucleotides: TGCGCCAGCAGCCCGGCCCGGGACAGGGGACGGTCGGATGAAAAACTGTTTTTT.

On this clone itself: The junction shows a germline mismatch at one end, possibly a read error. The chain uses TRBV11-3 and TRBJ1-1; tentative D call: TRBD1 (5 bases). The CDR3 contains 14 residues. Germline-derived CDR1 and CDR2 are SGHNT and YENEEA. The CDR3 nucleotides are TGTGCGAGCACCAAGTGGGGGGTTAACACTGAAGCTTTCTTT. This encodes CASTKWGVNTEAFF.

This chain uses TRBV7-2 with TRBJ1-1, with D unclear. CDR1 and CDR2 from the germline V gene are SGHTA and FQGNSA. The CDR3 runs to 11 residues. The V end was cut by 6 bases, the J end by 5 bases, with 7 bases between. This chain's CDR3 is CASSRGTEAFF. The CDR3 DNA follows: TGTGCCAGCAGTCGGGGTACTGAAGCTTTCTTT.

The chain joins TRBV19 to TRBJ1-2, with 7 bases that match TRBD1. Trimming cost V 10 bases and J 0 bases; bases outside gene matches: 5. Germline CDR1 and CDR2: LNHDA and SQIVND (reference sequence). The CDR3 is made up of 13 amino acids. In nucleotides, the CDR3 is TGTGCCACTGAGGACAGGCCTAACTATGGCTACACCTTC. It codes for CATEDRPNYGYTF.

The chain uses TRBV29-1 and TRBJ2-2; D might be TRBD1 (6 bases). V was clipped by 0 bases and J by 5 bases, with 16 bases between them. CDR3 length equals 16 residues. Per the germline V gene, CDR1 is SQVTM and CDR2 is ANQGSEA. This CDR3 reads CSVEDPQGHSTGELFF. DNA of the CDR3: TGCAGCGTTGAAGACCCGCAGGGGCATTCAACCGGGGAGCTGTTTTTT.

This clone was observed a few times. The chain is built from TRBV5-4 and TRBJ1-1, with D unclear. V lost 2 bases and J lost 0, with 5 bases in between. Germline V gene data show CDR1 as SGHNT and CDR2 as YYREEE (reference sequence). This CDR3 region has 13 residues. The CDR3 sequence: CASSFSVNTEAFF. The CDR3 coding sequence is TGTGCCAGCAGCTTTTCAGTGAACACTGAAGCTTTCTTT.

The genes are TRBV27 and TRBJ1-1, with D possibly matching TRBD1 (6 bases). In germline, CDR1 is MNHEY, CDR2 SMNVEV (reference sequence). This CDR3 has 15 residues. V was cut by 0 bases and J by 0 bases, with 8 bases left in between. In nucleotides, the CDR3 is TGTGCCAGCAGTTTATCGACAGGCATGAACACTGAAGCTTTCTTT. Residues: CASSLSTGMNTEAFF.

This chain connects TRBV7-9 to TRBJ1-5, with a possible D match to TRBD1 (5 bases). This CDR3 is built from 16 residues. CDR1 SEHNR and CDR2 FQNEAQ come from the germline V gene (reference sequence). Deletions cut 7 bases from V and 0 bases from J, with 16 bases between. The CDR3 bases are TGTGCCAGCACCTGGGAACAGGATCTTAGCAATCAGCCCCAGCATTTT. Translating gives CASTWEQDLSNQPQHF.

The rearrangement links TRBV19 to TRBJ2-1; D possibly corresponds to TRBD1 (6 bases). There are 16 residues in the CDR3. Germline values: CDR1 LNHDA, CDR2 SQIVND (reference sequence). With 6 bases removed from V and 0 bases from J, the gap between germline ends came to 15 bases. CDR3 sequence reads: CASRSDRPSSYNEQFF. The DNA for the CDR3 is TGTGCCAGTAGATCGGACAGACCGAGCTCCTACAATGAGCAGTTCTTC.

In DNA form, the CDR3 reads TGTGCCAGCAGTTTTAGAAATTATGGTGAAAAACTGTTTTTT. Encoded protein: CASSFRNYGEKLFF. This sequence joins TRBV28 and TRBJ1-4; D ambiguous. Germline V CDR1 and CDR2: MDHEN, SYDVKM. CDR3 length: 14 amino acids. Trimming shortened V by 3 bases and J by 7 bases, and 12 bases separated the two germline ends.

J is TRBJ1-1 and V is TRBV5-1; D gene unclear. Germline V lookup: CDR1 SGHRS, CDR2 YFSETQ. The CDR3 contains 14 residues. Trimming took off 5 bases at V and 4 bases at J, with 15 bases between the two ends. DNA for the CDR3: TGCGCCAGCAGACCCCGACGGGATGGCACTGAAGCTTTCTTT. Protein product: CASRPRRDGTEAFF.

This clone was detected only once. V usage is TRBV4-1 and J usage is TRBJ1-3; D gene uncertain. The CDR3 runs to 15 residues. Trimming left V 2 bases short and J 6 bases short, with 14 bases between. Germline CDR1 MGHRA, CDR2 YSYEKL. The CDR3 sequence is CASSQILGRQNTIYF. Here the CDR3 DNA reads TGCGCCAGCAGCCAAATCCTGGGGAGGCAAAACACCATATATTTT.

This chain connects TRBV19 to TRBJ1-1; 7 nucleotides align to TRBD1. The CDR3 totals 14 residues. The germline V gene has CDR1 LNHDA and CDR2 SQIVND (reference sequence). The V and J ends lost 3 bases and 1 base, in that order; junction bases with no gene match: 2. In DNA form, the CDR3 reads TGTGCCAGTAGTATGGGACAGACGAACACTGAAGCTTTCTTT. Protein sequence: CASSMGQTNTEAFF.

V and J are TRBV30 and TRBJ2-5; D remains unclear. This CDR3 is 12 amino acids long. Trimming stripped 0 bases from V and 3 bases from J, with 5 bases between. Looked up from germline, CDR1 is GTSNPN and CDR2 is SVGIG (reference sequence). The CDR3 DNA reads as TGTGCCTGGAGTGTAACAGAAGAGACCCAGTACTTC. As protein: CAWSVTEETQYF.

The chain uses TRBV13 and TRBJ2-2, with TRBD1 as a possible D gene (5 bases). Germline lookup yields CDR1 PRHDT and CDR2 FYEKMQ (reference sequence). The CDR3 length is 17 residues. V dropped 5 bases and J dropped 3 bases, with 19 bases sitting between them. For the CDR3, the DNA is TGTGCCAGCAGCCCGACGGTAGGGGAAGGGGACACCGGGGAGCTGTTTTTT. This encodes CASSPTVGEGDTGELFF.

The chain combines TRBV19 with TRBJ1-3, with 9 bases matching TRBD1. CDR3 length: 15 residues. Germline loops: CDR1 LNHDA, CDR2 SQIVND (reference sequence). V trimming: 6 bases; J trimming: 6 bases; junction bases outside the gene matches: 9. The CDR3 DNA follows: TGTGCCAGTAGAAGCCTAGGGACAGGGCTAAACACCATATATTTT. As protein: CASRSLGTGLNTIYF.

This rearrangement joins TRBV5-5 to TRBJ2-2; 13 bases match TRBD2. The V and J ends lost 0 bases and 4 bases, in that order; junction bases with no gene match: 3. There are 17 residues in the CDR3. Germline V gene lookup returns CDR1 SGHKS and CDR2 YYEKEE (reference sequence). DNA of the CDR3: TGTGCCAGCAGCTTGGTACTAGCGGGGGGGACCACCGGGGAGCTGTTTTTT. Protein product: CASSLVLAGGTTGELFF.

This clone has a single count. CDR3 nucleotide sequence: TGTGCCAGCAGCGTTCTAGCGGGGGGCCCTCAGTACTTC. Translated, it gives CASSVLAGGPQYF. The chain is built from TRBV27 and TRBJ2-5; 11 bases agree with TRBD2. The junction had 8 bases not matched to a gene; V was cut back by 6 bases and J by 11 bases. Germline CDR1 and CDR2: MNHEY and SMNVEV (reference sequence). The length of the CDR3 is 13 residues.

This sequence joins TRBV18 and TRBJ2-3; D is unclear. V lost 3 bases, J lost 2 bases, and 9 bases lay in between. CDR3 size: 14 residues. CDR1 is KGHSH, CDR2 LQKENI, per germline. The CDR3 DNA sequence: TGTGCCAGCTCACCCGGAAGCGTCACAGATACGCAGTATTTT. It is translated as CASSPGSVTDTQYF.

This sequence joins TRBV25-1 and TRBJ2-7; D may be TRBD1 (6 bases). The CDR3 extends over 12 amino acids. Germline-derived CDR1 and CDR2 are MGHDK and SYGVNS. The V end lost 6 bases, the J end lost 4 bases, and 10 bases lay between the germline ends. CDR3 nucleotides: TGTGCCAGCAGATCACAGGGTTACGAGCAGTACTTC. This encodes CASRSQGYEQYF.